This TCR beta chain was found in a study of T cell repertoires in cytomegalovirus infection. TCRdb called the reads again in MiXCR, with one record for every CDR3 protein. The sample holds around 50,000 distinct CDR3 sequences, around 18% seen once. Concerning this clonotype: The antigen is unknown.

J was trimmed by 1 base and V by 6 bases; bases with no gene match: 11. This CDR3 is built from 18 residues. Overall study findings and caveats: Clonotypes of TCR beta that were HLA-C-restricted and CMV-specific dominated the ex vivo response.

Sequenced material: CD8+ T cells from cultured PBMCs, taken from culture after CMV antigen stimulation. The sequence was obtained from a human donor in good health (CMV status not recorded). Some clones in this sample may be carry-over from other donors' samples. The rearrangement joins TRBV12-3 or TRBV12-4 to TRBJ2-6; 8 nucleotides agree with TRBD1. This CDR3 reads CASSRPGTGDSGANVLTF. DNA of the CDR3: TGTGCCAGCAGCCGCCCGGGGACAGGAGATTCTGGGGCCAACGTCCTGACTTTC.